Listed below are T cell receptor beta chains from one sample, sequenced in a study of blood T cell repertoires in COVID-19. Profiled with immunoSEQ multiplex PCR; TCRdb holds only in-frame clones, not every one. Of some 200,000 clones listed, 75% to 85% are singletons. Source material: PBMCs or T cells enriched from blood (not recorded which). The source is a woman between 40 and 50 years old with acute COVID-19. Both conserved end residues are part of each CDR3. The D gene is left open where the match is weak. Only part of the rows carry a size: once, few, many, or a class if the clone is expanded.

NA,TRBJ1-1,TRBV29-1,NA,CSVEEGAGAFF,TGCAGCGTTGAAGAGGGAGCGGGTGCTTTCTTT
NA,TRBJ1-2,TRBV13,few,CASSLGTGDYGYTF,TGTGCCAGCAGCTTAGGGACAGGTGACTATGGCTACACCTTC
NA,TRBJ1-2,TRBV28,few,CATTQGRYGYTF,TGTGCCACTACACAGGGTCGGTATGGCTACACCTTC
TRBD1,TRBJ2-1,TRBV5-1,NA,CASSLPGQGRNEQFF,TGCGCCAGCAGCTTACCGGGACAGGGGAGGAATGAGCAGTTCTTC
NA,TRBJ1-6,TRBV2,NA,CASTQGNNSPLHF,TGTGCCAGCACCCAGGGAAATAATTCACCCCTCCACTTT
NA,TRBJ2-3,TRBV7-6,once,CASSANSLISTDTQYF,TGTGCCAGCAGCGCAAACTCACTAATCTCGACAGATACGCAGTATTTT
NA,TRBJ2-1,TRBV3-1/TRBV3-2,NA,CASSQDISYNEQFF,TGTGCCAGCAGCCAAGATATTTCCTACAATGAGCAGTTCTTC
NA,TRBJ1-2,TRBV7-2,NA,CASSVAQGNYGYTF,TGTGCCAGCAGCGTAGCACAGGGTAACTATGGCTACACCTTC
TRBD2,TRBJ2-3,TRBV20-1,few,CSASEMIWRGTTDTQYF,TGCAGTGCTAGTGAGATGATATGGCGGGGGACCACAGATACGCAGTATTTT
TRBD2,TRBJ2-7,TRBV13,NA,CASSSTAGVGEQYF,TGTGCCAGCAGCTCAACAGCGGGAGTGGGAGAGCAGTACTTC
NA,TRBJ2-1,TRBV28,once,CASRSGDYSYNEQFF,TGTGCCAGCAGGTCAGGGGACTACTCCTACAATGAGCAGTTCTTC
NA,TRBJ1-1,TRBV27,once,CASSFQGGLGTEAFF,TGTGCCAGCAGTTTCCAGGGAGGCTTGGGCACTGAAGCTTTCTTT
TRBD2,TRBJ2-3,TRBV11-3,NA,CASSGRGLAGADTQYF,TGTGCCAGCAGCGGCAGGGGACTAGCGGGGGCAGATACGCAGTATTTT
NA,TRBJ2-2,TRBV9,NA,CASSPRQDTASLFF,TGTGCCAGCAGCCCCCGACAGGATACCGCGTCGCTGTTTTTT
TRBD1,TRBJ2-1,TRBV7-6,NA,CASSRTGGNEQFF,TGTGCCAGCAGTCGGACAGGGGGGAATGAGCAGTTCTTC
TRBD2,TRBJ2-2,TRBV29-1,NA,CSVALGLAANTGELFF,TGCAGCGTTGCCCTGGGACTAGCGGCAAACACCGGGGAGCTGTTTTTT
TRBD1,TRBJ2-1,TRBV6-1,NA,CASREEKTGWDNEQFF,TGTGCCAGCAGAGAAGAGAAGACAGGGTGGGACAATGAGCAGTTCTTC
NA,TRBJ1-5,TRBV28,NA,CASSFRFREGQPQHF,TGTGCCAGCAGTTTTAGATTTAGGGAGGGTCAGCCCCAGCATTTT
NA,TRBJ2-3,TRBV5-1,NA,CASSLLVRGSTDTQYF,TGCGCCAGCAGCTTGTTGGTAAGGGGAAGCACAGATACGCAGTATTTT
TRBD2,TRBJ2-1,TRBV28,NA,CASSLGSGRSNEQFF,TGTGCCAGCAGTTTGGGTAGCGGGAGAAGCAATGAGCAGTTCTTC
NA,TRBJ1-5,TRBV30,NA,CAWSEFPGDQPQHF,TGTGCCTGGAGTGAATTCCCAGGGGATCAGCCCCAGCATTTT
TRBD2,TRBJ2-7,TRBV7-2,NA,CASRYLASGPYEQYF,TGTGCCAGCAGGTATTTGGCTAGCGGACCCTACGAGCAGTACTTC
NA,TRBJ1-6,TRBV30,few,CAWSLANNSPLHF,TGTGCCTGGTCGCTAGCTAATAATTCACCCCTCCACTTT
TRBD2,TRBJ2-3,TRBV3-1/TRBV3-2,NA,CASSQVTSGVRGTQYF,TGTGCCAGCAGCCAAGTGACTAGCGGGGTCCGGGGTACGCAGTATTTT
TRBD2,TRBJ2-2,TRBV20-1,NA,CSASNSGRENTGELFF,TGCAGTGCTAGTAACAGCGGGAGGGAGAACACCGGGGAGCTGTTTTTT
TRBD1,TRBJ1-5,TRBV6-5,once,CASSLRTGWGQPQHF,TGTGCCAGCAGTTTACGGACAGGGTGGGGGCAGCCCCAGCATTTT
TRBD1,TRBJ2-4,TRBV9,NA,CASSIDPPTGVKNIQYF,TGTGCCAGCAGCATCGACCCCCCGACAGGGGTGAAAAACATTCAGTACTTC
TRBD1,TRBJ2-5,TRBV18,NA,CASSLRTGGAETQYF,TGTGCCAGCTCTCTCCGGACAGGGGGCGCGGAGACCCAGTACTTC
TRBD1,TRBJ1-1,TRBV30,NA,CAWSPPITGGTEAFF,TGTGCCTGGAGTCCCCCCATAACAGGGGGCACTGAAGCTTTCTTT
TRBD2,TRBJ2-3,TRBV4-1,NA,CASSRQTSGAPTDTQYF,TGCGCCAGCAGCCGACAGACTAGCGGGGCCCCGACAGATACGCAGTATTTT
NA,TRBJ2-3,TRBV6-5,NA,CASSYGGRADTQYF,TGTGCCAGCAGTTACGGTGGCAGGGCGGATACGCAGTATTTT
TRBD1,TRBJ1-4,TRBV28,NA,CASSSPGQGFSEKLFF,TGTGCCAGCAGTTCCCCGGGACAGGGGTTTAGTGAAAAACTGTTTTTT
NA,TRBJ2-7,TRBV4-2,NA,CASSQALQQYF,TGTGCCAGCAGCCAAGCCCTTCAGCAGTACTTC
NA,TRBJ1-1,TRBV3-1/TRBV3-2,NA,CASSLGGRVEAFF,TGTGCCAGCAGCCTTGGGGGCAGGGTTGAAGCTTTCTTT
TRBD1,TRBJ1-1,TRBV9,NA,CASSVTGTANTEAFF,TGTGCCAGCAGCGTAACGGGGACAGCGAACACTGAAGCTTTCTTT
NA,TRBJ2-1,TRBV19,NA,CASSITGLSSYNEQFF,TGTGCCAGTAGTATAACAGGTCTAAGCTCCTACAATGAGCAGTTCTTC
NA,TRBJ2-7,TRBV5-1,NA,CASSLDRAIYEQYF,TGCGCCAGCAGCTTGGACAGGGCTATCTACGAGCAGTACTTC
NA,TRBJ2-3,TRBV6-5,NA,CASTSTGLSDTQYF,TGTGCCAGCACTTCCACAGGGCTCTCCGATACGCAGTATTTT
TRBD1,TRBJ2-6,TRBV5-1,once,CASSNPTGTGANVLTF,TGCGCCAGCAGCAACCCGACAGGGACTGGGGCCAACGTCCTGACTTTC
TRBD1,TRBJ2-1,TRBV4-2,NA,CASSQDPWDRGSNEQFF,TGTGCCAGCAGCCAAGACCCTTGGGACAGGGGCTCGAATGAGCAGTTCTTC
TRBD1,TRBJ1-4,TRBV19,NA,CASSRTGGEKLFF,TGTGCCAGTAGTAGGACAGGGGGTGAAAAACTGTTTTTT